What follows is one T cell receptor beta chain and its context. What it recognizes is unknown. The CDR3 sequence is 13 residues long. Deletions cut 8 bases from V and 0 bases from J, with 9 bases between. CDR1 MDHEN and CDR2 SYDVKM come from the germline V gene. The source of the sample is a study of T cell responses to AZD1222 COVID-19 vaccine. Study-wide results and caveats: Elevations in Spike-specific TCR breadth and depth followed administration of two AZD1222 doses.

Clones were read by immunoSEQ multiplex PCR, and TCRdb kept only the in-frame ones, dropping some. This table has nearly 110,000 clones, more than 80% appearing once. The sequence derives from an adult in good health. Specimen: peripheral blood, collected on day 0 of AZD1222 vaccination. The rearrangement links TRBV28 to TRBJ2-3, with a possible D match to TRBD2 (5 bases). The CDR3 bases are TGTGCCAGCGGACTCTATAGCACAGATACGCAGTATTTT. Its translation is CASGLYSTDTQYF.